The clone carrying this T cell receptor beta chain was recorded a few times. This sample was taken from a study of control samples from healthy donors and cancer patients. Measured with immunoSEQ multiplex PCR; TCRdb has only the in-frame clones, and not every one. The table lists tens of thousands of clones, about four fifths of them singletons. CDR3 size: 13 residues. V lost 6 bases to trimming and J lost 9 bases; unmatched junction nucleotides: 11. The germline V gene encodes CDR1 MDHEN and CDR2 SYDVKM. Sequenced sample: blood. The J gene is TRBJ2-7, the V gene TRBV28; 7 bases agree with TRBD2. The sequence was collected from a man aged 65 to 85 in good health. The CDR3 DNA sequence: TGTGCCAGCAGGGCTTTGAGCGGGGAGGTGCAGTACTTC. Protein product: CASRALSGEVQYF.